The 27 T cell receptor beta chains reported below all come from one sample, sequenced in a study of glioma-infiltrating T cells listed by TCRdb under 2016. Instrument used: Illumina MiSeq. The iRepertoire nested amplicon-rescue multiplex PCR (arm-PCR) platform was used to amplify TCR alpha and beta CDR3 regions from RNA. TCRdb handled the public reads itself, with Q25 trimming in fastp and clone calling in MiXCR, and kept productive beta chains. When rows share a CDR3 protein, they turn into one entry using the most common DNA and genes. The sample table shows about 200,000 distinct CDR3 sequences, and 30% to 40% are seen once. The biggest ten clones account for over 20% of the sample. Sequencing used glioma tissue, nonneoplastic brain tissue, or PBMCs (not recorded which). The receptors were gathered from a human donor with low-grade glioma or glioblastoma, undergoing nonglioma brain surgery, or in good health (not recorded which).

This clonotype occurred many times. The chain joins TRBV14 to TRBJ2-5; D possibly corresponds to TRBD2 (5 bases). The CDR3 loop spans 12 amino acids. Trimming left V 9 bases short and J 2 bases short, with 10 bases between. Germline CDR1 reads SGHDN; CDR2 reads FVKESK. The CDR3: CARTTEQETQYF. The CDR3 DNA follows: TGTGCCAGGACTACAGAGCAAGAGACCCAGTACTTC.

At least ten counts were recorded for this clonotype. The genes are TRBV7-2 and TRBJ2-3; TRBD1 might be the D (6 bases). Germline lookup yields CDR1 SGHTA and CDR2 FQGNSA. V lost 5 bases and J 2 bases, leaving 17 bases between the germline ends. The CDR3 totals 16 residues. The CDR3 DNA sequence: TGTGCCAGCAGCCCGCTCGGACAGCGATACACAGATACGCAGTATTTT. Residues: CASSPLGQRYTDTQYF.

This clonotype was picked up a small number of times. The chain joins TRBV19 to TRBJ2-1; 9 bases match TRBD2. With V trimmed by 7 bases and J by 0 bases, 4 bases remained unmatched. The CDR3 extends over 15 amino acids. The germline V gene has CDR1 LNHDA and CDR2 SQIVND (reference sequence). CDR3 in amino acids: CASTRLAASYNEQFF. In DNA form, the CDR3 reads TGTGCCAGTACAAGACTAGCGGCCTCCTACAATGAGCAGTTCTTC.

With respect to this clonotype: The conserved phenylalanine or tryptophan normally closing the CDR3 is absent here, so this likely arose from a read error. The gene calls are TRBV27 and TRBJ1-1; D is unresolved. The germline V gene has CDR1 MNHEY and CDR2 SMNVEV (reference sequence). The length of the CDR3 is 16 residues. Trimming removed 6 bases at V and 2 bases at J, with 19 bases between. The CDR3 is CASRPDHGKGNTEAFL. The DNA of the CDR3 is TGTGCCAGCAGACCTGATCATGGAAAGGGTAACACTGAAGCTTTCCTT.

This clonotype has at least ten counts. The V gene is TRBV6-1, the J gene TRBJ2-3; D ambiguous. The CDR3 contains 14 residues. Trimming left V 6 bases short and J 2 bases short, with 12 bases between. Per germline, CDR1 MNHNS and CDR2 SASEGT. The CDR3 region has the DNA TGTGCCAGCAGCGGTTTTGTGGACACAGATACGCAGTATTTT. It codes for CASSGFVDTDTQYF.

This clonotype was recorded a few times. V is TRBV4-2 and J is TRBJ2-1; 7 nucleotides align to TRBD1. The CDR3 is made up of 15 amino acids. Germline CDR1 is LGHNA and CDR2 is YNFKEQ. V shed 4 bases, J shed 9 bases, and the junction held 12 bases outside the gene matches. The CDR3 here is CASSPVGTVAGEQFF. DNA of the CDR3: TGTGCCAGCAGCCCCGTGGGGACAGTCGCAGGTGAGCAGTTCTTC.

This clonotype was recorded once. A much larger clone is a single base away; this may be a read error. The chain uses TRBV7-6 and TRBJ2-4; weak D call: TRBD2 (6 bases). The V and J ends lost 5 bases and 7 bases respectively, with 18 bases between them. Germline V lookup: CDR1 SGHVS, CDR2 FNYEAQ. The CDR3 runs to 15 residues. CDR3 sequence reads: CASSASLAIVNIQYF. The CDR3 DNA follows: TGTGCCAGCAGCGCCTCCCTAGCGATCGTGAACATTCAGTACTTC.

The V call is TRBV3-1, the J call TRBJ2-2, with D perhaps matching TRBD1 (6 bases). Germline V gene data show CDR1 as LGHDT and CDR2 as YNNKEL (reference sequence). Between the trimmed V and J ends, which lost 1 base and 3 bases, there was a span of 15 bases. The CDR3 extends over 17 amino acids. This chain's CDR3 is CASSQVLGTLYTGELFF. The CDR3 DNA sequence: TGTGCCAGCAGCCAAGTGCTTGGGACACTATACACCGGGGAGCTGTTTTTT.

The rearrangement joins TRBV7-9 to TRBJ2-3; D not resolved. The ends were cut back, 5 bases at V and 6 bases at J, with 21 bases in the middle. The CDR3 contains 16 residues. Germline V gives CDR1 SEHNR, CDR2 FQNEAQ (reference sequence). CDR3 bases: TGTGCCAGCAGCGTCGTTCTAGTGGGTAATGCGGATACGCAGTATTTT. As protein: CASSVVLVGNADTQYF.

Comments on this clonotype: No conserved phenylalanine or tryptophan ends this CDR3, so it is likely a read error. The chain has TRBV9 and TRBJ1-1; 8 bases match TRBD1. This CDR3 has 17 residues. The V segment lost 4 bases and the J segment 3 bases; nucleotides outside the gene matches: 14. CDR1 is SGDLS and CDR2 is YYNGEE in the germline V gene. CDR3 sequence reads: CASSPQPRTGRDTEAFL. The CDR3 DNA reads as TGTGCCAGCAGCCCACAGCCCCGGACAGGGAGGGACACTGAAGCTTTCCTT.

This rearrangement joins TRBV7-9 to TRBJ2-5; D gene unclear. Germline V gene lookup returns CDR1 SEHNR and CDR2 FQNEAQ (reference sequence). This CDR3 spans 12 amino acids. Trimming took 5 bases from V and 5 from J, leaving 9 bases between them. The CDR3 nucleotides are TGTGCCAGCAGCCCACTGGACGAGACCCAGTACTTC. Residues: CASSPLDETQYF.

This clonotype was recorded at least ten times. The chain is built from TRBV27 and TRBJ2-2; D might be TRBD1 or TRBD2, each matching 5 bases. This CDR3 has 13 residues. V was shortened by 6 bases and J by 5 bases, with 10 bases between the two germline ends. Germline lookup yields CDR1 MNHEY and CDR2 SMNVEV (reference sequence). In nucleotides, the CDR3 is TGTGCCAGCAGCCGAGAGGGGACCGGGGAGCTGTTTTTT. Its protein product is CASSREGTGELFF.

Notes on this clonotype: The junction differs from germline at one of its ends, possibly a read error. The chain's CDR3 is CAQGHQPKHF. CDR3 sequence (DNA): TGTGCCCAGGGCCATCAGCCCAAGCATTTC. The chain has TRBV28 and TRBJ1-5; maybe TRBD1 (5 bases). The CDR3 covers 10 residues. Germline V CDR1 and CDR2: MDHEN, SYDVKM. The full variable domain, completed using reference TRBV28 and TRBJ1-5, is DVKVTQSSRYLVKRTGEKVFLECVQDMDHENMFWYRQDPGLGLRLIYFSYDVKMKEKGDIPEGYSVSREKKERFSLILESASTNQTSMYLCAQGHQPKHFGDGTRLSIL.

The V gene is TRBV18, the J gene TRBJ1-5, with D maybe TRBD1 (6 bases). Germline values: CDR1 KGHSH, CDR2 LQKENI. This CDR3 has 16 residues. V lost 2 bases and J 0 bases, leaving 11 bases between the germline ends. This CDR3 reads CASSPSGQTSNQPQHF. The CDR3 DNA follows: TGTGCCAGCTCACCATCGGGACAAACTAGCAATCAGCCCCAGCATTTT. Full variable domain (rest looked up from reference TRBV18 and TRBJ1-5): NAGVMQNPRHLVRRRGQEARLRCSPMKGHSHVYWYRQLPEEGLKFMVYLQKENIIDESGMPKERFSAEFPKEGPSILRIQQVVRGDSAAYFCASSPSGQTSNQPQHFGDGTRLSIL.

Of note for this clonotype: This could be a read error, since a much larger clone is one nucleotide away. The chain links TRBV29-1 to TRBJ2-1, with a weak D call TRBD2 (5 bases). There are 13 residues in the CDR3. Germline CDR1 and CDR2: SQVTM and ANQGSEA. This CDR3 reads CRTRVMRADEQFF. The CDR3 DNA reads as TGCAGAACTCGGGTTATGAGGGCGGATGAGCAGTTCTTC.

The gene calls are TRBV6-2 or TRBV6-3 and TRBJ2-5; 9 bases are a match to TRBD1. The J segment lost 5 bases and the V segment lost 0 bases, leaving 16 bases of the junction unmatched. The CDR3 spans 19 residues. Germline values: CDR1 MNHEY, CDR2 SVGEGT. CDR3 in DNA: TGTGCCAGCAGTTACTCCTGGGCCAGCAGGGGACAGGGCTTTGAGACCCAGTACTTC. It translates to CASSYSWASRGQGFETQYF.

Only a few counts were recorded for this clonotype. The chain carries TRBV18 and TRBJ2-5; 9 bases line up with TRBD1. Germline trimming cut 3 bases from V and 4 bases from J; bases unmatched to any gene: 9. Germline V lookup: CDR1 KGHSH, CDR2 LQKENI. The CDR3 has 16 amino acids. This chain's CDR3 is CASSPRPGQGAETQYF. The CDR3 region has the DNA TGTGCCAGCTCACCCCGGCCGGGACAGGGAGCAGAGACCCAGTACTTC. Supplemented by reference TRBV18 and TRBJ2-5, the full variable domain reads NAGVMQNPRHLVRRRGQEARLRCSPMKGHSHVYWYRQLPEEGLKFMVYLQKENIIDESGMPKERFSAEFPKEGPSILRIQQVVRGDSAAYFCASSPRPGQGAETQYFGPGTRLLVL.

This clonotype was seen ten or more times. J is TRBJ1-3 and V is TRBV20-1; tentative D call: TRBD1 (6 bases). CDR3 length: 14 residues. Germline V gene lookup returns CDR1 DFQATT and CDR2 SNEGSKA (reference sequence). V gave up 6 bases and J gave up 8 bases, with 20 bases separating them. CDR3 DNA sequence: TGCAGTGCCACTTCCTCCGGACAGAGGCACACCATATATTTT. Translated, it gives CSATSSGQRHTIYF.

The chain couples TRBV7-9 to TRBJ1-1; 9 bases align to TRBD1. V gave up 1 base and J gave up 2 bases; unmatched junction bases: 5. The CDR3 loop spans 16 amino acids. Germline CDR1 is SEHNR and CDR2 is FQNEAQ (reference sequence). The CDR3 DNA reads as TGTGCCAGCAGCTTAGTAAAGGGACAGGGAAACACTGAAGCTTTCTTT. Protein sequence: CASSLVKGQGNTEAFF.

This clonotype was detected ten times or more. V gene TRBV27 combines with J gene TRBJ1-3; D is unclear. The CDR3 length is 16 residues. Trimming took off 2 bases at V and 0 bases at J, with 11 bases between the two ends. Germline loops: CDR1 MNHEY, CDR2 SMNVEV (reference sequence). CDR3 loop: CASSLKYGLSGNTIYF. CDR3 nucleotides: TGTGCCAGCAGTTTAAAATACGGTCTCTCTGGAAACACCATATATTTT.

This clonotype appeared many times. The chain uses TRBV4-1 and TRBJ1-2, with TRBD1 matching over 7 bases. This CDR3 has 16 amino acids. Looked up from germline, CDR1 is MGHRA and CDR2 is YSYEKL. V gave up 5 bases and J gave up 4 bases; unmatched junction bases: 13. The CDR3 DNA follows: TGCGCCAGCAGCAAATTTCCGGGACAGACTAGCTATGGCTACACCTTC. Its translation is CASSKFPGQTSYGYTF.

CDR3 DNA sequence: TGTGCCAGCTCCCCAAACCCAGGGACAGACGGCGAGCAGTACTTC. Protein product: CASSPNPGTDGEQYF. The rearrangement joins TRBV18 to TRBJ2-7; TRBD1 matches at 7 bases. With V trimmed by 6 bases and J by 6 bases, 14 bases remained unmatched. Per germline, CDR1 KGHSH and CDR2 LQKENI. CDR3 length equals 15 residues.

This chain links TRBV7-2 with TRBJ2-1; no reliable D call. Germline V gene sequence: CDR1 SGHTA, CDR2 FQGNSA. With 2 bases removed from V and 0 bases from J, the gap between germline ends came to 14 bases. This CDR3 spans 17 amino acids. Here the CDR3 DNA reads TGTGCCAGCAGCTTATGGTTCCCTAGTAGCTCCTACAATGAGCAGTTCTTC. This sequence encodes CASSLWFPSSSYNEQFF.

This clonotype appeared a few times. This CDR3 reads CASSLGGDFGTDTQYF. The CDR3 coding sequence is TGTGCCAGCAGCCTAGGGGGGGATTTCGGCACAGATACGCAGTATTTT. The chain combines TRBV7-9 with TRBJ2-3, with TRBD2 as a possible D gene (7 bases). Per germline, CDR1 SEHNR and CDR2 FQNEAQ (reference sequence). This CDR3 contains 16 residues. V dropped 5 bases and J dropped 1 base, with 16 bases sitting between them.

This clonotype was recorded at least ten times. The rearrangement uses TRBV20-1 and TRBJ2-3, with 14 bases matching TRBD2. Germline CDR1 is DFQATT and CDR2 is SNEGSKA (reference sequence). There are 16 residues in the CDR3. With V trimmed by 4 bases and J by 6 bases, 9 bases remained unmatched. CDR3 coding DNA: TGCAGTGCTAAGAGACTAGCGGGAGGGTCAGGGGATACGCAGTATTTT. This gives the protein CSAKRLAGGSGDTQYF.

This rearrangement joins TRBV29-1 to TRBJ2-1; 8 bases are shared with TRBD2. This CDR3 region has 16 residues. The germline V gene has CDR1 SQVTM and CDR2 ANQGSEA. V gave up 0 bases and J gave up 4 bases; unmatched junction bases: 8. The CDR3 nucleotides read TGCAGCGTTGAAGATAGGCTGCGCGGGAGGTACAATGAGCAGTTCTTC. Translated, it gives CSVEDRLRGRYNEQFF.

The rearrangement joins TRBV3-1 to TRBJ2-2; 10 bases line up with TRBD2. Trimming took 5 bases from V and 4 from J; bases not matched to a gene: 13. From germline, CDR1 is LGHDT and CDR2 YNNKEL (reference sequence). The CDR3 loop spans 18 amino acids. CDR3 loop: CASSIGLAASSSTGELFF. The CDR3, as DNA: TGTGCCAGCAGCATAGGACTAGCGGCTTCCTCGAGCACCGGGGAGCTGTTTTTT.